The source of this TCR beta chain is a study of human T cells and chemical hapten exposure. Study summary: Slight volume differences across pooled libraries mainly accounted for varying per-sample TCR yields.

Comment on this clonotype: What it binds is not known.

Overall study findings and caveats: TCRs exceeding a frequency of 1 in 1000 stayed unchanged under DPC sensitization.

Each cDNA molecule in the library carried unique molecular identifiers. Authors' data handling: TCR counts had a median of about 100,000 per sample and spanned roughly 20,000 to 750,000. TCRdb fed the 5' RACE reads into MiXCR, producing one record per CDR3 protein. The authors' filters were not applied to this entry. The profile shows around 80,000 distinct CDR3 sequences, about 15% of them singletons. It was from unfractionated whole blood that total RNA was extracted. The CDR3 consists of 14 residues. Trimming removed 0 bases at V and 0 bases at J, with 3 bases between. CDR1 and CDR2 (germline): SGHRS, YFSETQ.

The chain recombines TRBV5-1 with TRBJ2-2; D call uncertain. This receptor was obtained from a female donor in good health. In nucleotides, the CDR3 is TGCGCCAGCAGCTTGGGATCGAACACCGGGGAGCTGTTTTTT. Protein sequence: CASSLGSNTGELFF. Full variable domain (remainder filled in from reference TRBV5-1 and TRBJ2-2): KAGVTQTPRYLIKTRGQQVTLSCSPISGHRSVSWYQQTPGQGLQFLFEYFSETQRNKGNFPGRFSGRQFSNSRSEMNVSTLELGDSALYLCASSLGSNTGELFFGEGSRLTVL.